These 16 T cell receptor beta chains were all obtained from the same sample, sequenced in a study of T-cell reconstitution after alpha-beta-depleted transplantation in children. Preparing the TCRbeta library involved the use of unique molecular identifiers. TCRdb processed the PCR reads anew with MiXCR; each CDR3 protein has one entry. The repertoire holds 84,000 or so distinct CDR3 sequences, around 15% seen once, with roughly 21% in the top ten. This specimen was PBMCs, mostly from graft donor cells, taken 180 days after TCRalphabeta/CD19-depleted stem cell transplant. The receptors here all came from a male patient aged 2 to 9 who had a stem cell transplant for acute lymphoblastic leukemia, so the T cells may come from the graft donor.

At least ten counts were recorded for this clonotype. The chain is built from TRBV9 and TRBJ1-4, with D possibly TRBD1 on 5 matching bases. The CDR3 consists of 14 residues. Looked up from germline, CDR1 is SGDLS and CDR2 is YYNGEE. The ends were cut back, 6 bases at V and 3 bases at J, with 12 bases in the middle. The CDR3 DNA reads as TGTGCCAGCAACCTGGGGGGTTCTAATGAAAAACTGTTTTTT. It yields the protein CASNLGGSNEKLFF.

The CDR3 is CASSFLAGESYEQYF. The CDR3 DNA follows: TGCGCCAGCAGCTTTTTAGCGGGGGAGTCCTACGAGCAGTACTTC. V and J are TRBV5-1 and TRBJ2-7; TRBD2 matches at 9 bases. The CDR3 runs to 15 residues. V lost 2 bases and J lost 1; bases outside the gene matches: 4. Germline values: CDR1 SGHRS, CDR2 YFSETQ.

The table lists this clonotype with a few counts. The genes are TRBV12-3 or TRBV12-4 and TRBJ2-5; TRBD2 aligns across 11 bases. V trimming: 5 bases; J trimming: 2 bases; junction bases outside the gene matches: 4. There are 15 residues in the CDR3. The CDR3 sequence: CASSPGTSGQETQYF. In nucleotides, the CDR3 is TGTGCCAGCAGTCCGGGGACTAGCGGACAAGAGACCCAGTACTTC.

This clonotype was detected many times. The chain uses TRBV5-1 and TRBJ2-2; D tentatively fits TRBD1 or TRBD2 (6 bases each). Germline values: CDR1 SGHRS, CDR2 YFSETQ. CDR3 length: 17 amino acids. The V and J ends lost 1 base and 2 bases respectively, with 15 bases between them. The CDR3 sequence is CASSLWGAEANTGELFF. CDR3 in DNA: TGCGCCAGCAGCTTGTGGGGGGCCGAGGCAAACACCGGGGAGCTGTTTTTT.

This clonotype was observed at least ten times. The chain links TRBV20-1 to TRBJ1-2; D not resolved. The CDR3 is 13 amino acids. V was cut by 3 bases and J by 3 bases, with 11 bases left in between. CDR1 DFQATT and CDR2 SNEGSKA come from the germline V gene (reference sequence). In DNA, the CDR3 is TGCAGTGCTAGCAAGGCCGAGCACTATGGCTACACCTTC. This codes for CSASKAEHYGYTF.

About this clonotype itself: One end of the junction fails to match germline, which may point to a read error. The chain links TRBV14 to TRBJ2-5; D tentatively fits TRBD1 or TRBD2 (5 bases each). Germline V gene data show CDR1 as SGHDN and CDR2 as FVKESK. The CDR3 is made up of 14 amino acids. CDR3 nucleotides: TGTGCCAGCAGCCAAGATTTTAGGGTCGGGACCCCGTACTTC. Residues: CASSQDFRVGTPYF.

This clonotype was recorded at least ten times. This chain joins TRBV5-1 and TRBJ2-2; 9 bases match TRBD2. Germline values: CDR1 SGHRS, CDR2 YFSETQ. The length of the CDR3 is 15 residues. Trimming at V came to 4 bases and at J to 1 base, leaving 2 bases not matched to a gene. As DNA, the CDR3 is TGCGCCAGCAGCAGCGGGGGGAAGAACACCGGGGAGCTGTTTTTT. Translated, it gives CASSSGGKNTGELFF.

CDR3 bases: TGTGCCAGCAGCTTCGGGACAGGATTAAACATTCAGTACTTC. Its translation is CASSFGTGLNIQYF. The chain is built from TRBV7-2 and TRBJ2-4, with 8 bases identical to TRBD1. Germline V CDR1 and CDR2: SGHTA, FQGNSA. CDR3 length equals 14 residues. V gave up 3 bases and J gave up 6 bases; unmatched junction bases: 4. Full variable domain (remainder filled in from reference TRBV7-2 and TRBJ2-4): GAGVSQSPSNKVTEKGKDVELRCDPISGHTALYWYRQSLGQGLEFLIYFQGNSAPDKSGLPSDRFSAERTGGSVSTLTIQRTQQEDSAVYLCASSFGTGLNIQYFGAGTRLSVL.

In this sample, this clonotype turned up a few times. J is TRBJ2-2 and V is TRBV9; D possibly uses TRBD1 or TRBD2 (5 bases each). Trimming removed 5 bases from V and 6 bases from J, with 17 bases in between. Germline lookup yields CDR1 SGDLS and CDR2 YYNGEE. CDR3 size: 15 residues. The CDR3 sequence is CASSYSSRGAGELFF. CDR3 nucleotide sequence: TGTGCCAGCAGTTACTCCTCACGAGGGGCCGGGGAGCTGTTTTTT.

This rearrangement joins TRBV5-1 to TRBJ2-3, with 12 bases fitting TRBD2. With 4 bases clipped from V and 4 bases from J, the junction kept 4 bases outside the gene matches. Germline V gene data show CDR1 as SGHRS and CDR2 as YFSETQ. The CDR3 contains 15 residues. The chain's CDR3 is CASSQLAGGPDTQYF. CDR3 nucleotides: TGCGCCAGCAGCCAACTAGCGGGGGGACCAGATACGCAGTATTTT.

This clonotype was counted a few times. The chain recombines TRBV6-2 or TRBV6-3 with TRBJ2-7; weak D call: TRBD2 (6 bases). V was clipped by 6 bases and J by 10 bases, with 13 bases between them. The CDR3 has 11 amino acids. Germline values: CDR1 MNHEY, CDR2 SVGEGT. The chain's CDR3 is CASRRDLRQYF. The CDR3 nucleotides read TGTGCCAGCAGGCGGGACCTCCGCCAGTACTTC.

The genes are TRBV6-1 and TRBJ2-2; the D gene is possibly TRBD2 (5 bases). Trimming pared 3 bases from V and 4 bases from J, leaving 12 bases between. The CDR3 consists of 15 residues. The V gene's germline CDR1 is MNHNS and CDR2 SASEGT. CDR3 loop: CASSELGGSTGELFF. Here the CDR3 DNA reads TGTGCCAGCAGTGAGTTGGGCGGGTCCACCGGGGAGCTGTTTTTT.

This chain links TRBV20-1 with TRBJ2-7, with a tentative D call TRBD1 (6 bases). The germline V gene encodes CDR1 DFQATT and CDR2 SNEGSKA (reference sequence). The CDR3 has 12 amino acids. CDR3 in amino acids: CKVKGVSYEQYF. The DNA for the CDR3 is TGCAAAGTCAAGGGGGTCTCCTACGAGCAGTACTTC.

The chain carries TRBV2 and TRBJ2-7; D is uncertain. The CDR3 runs 10 residues. CDR1 SNHLY and CDR2 FYNNEI come from the germline V gene. The V and J ends lost 8 bases and 4 bases respectively, with 6 bases between them. For the CDR3, the DNA is TGTGCCAGCGGTCGGTACGAGCAGTACTTC. Encoded protein: CASGRYEQYF.

This clonotype has a handful of counts. In nucleotides, the CDR3 is TGTGCCAGCAGTTCCCCCCGAAGGGGGCCACACACAGATACGCAGTATTTT. It specifies CASSSPRRGPHTDTQYF. V usage is TRBV12-3 or TRBV12-4 and J usage is TRBJ2-3; TRBD1 matches at 7 bases. CDR3 size: 17 residues. The ends lost 4 bases at V and 2 bases at J; junction bases unmatched: 12.

There are a few counts of this clonotype. This CDR3 reads CSARGQGAYQPQHF. The CDR3 coding sequence is TGCAGTGCTAGGGGACAGGGGGCGTATCAGCCCCAGCATTTT. The chain uses TRBV20-1 and TRBJ1-5, with 12 bases identical to TRBD1. The CDR3 is 14 amino acids. Germline trimming cut 3 bases from V and 5 bases from J; bases unmatched to any gene: 2. The V gene's germline CDR1 is DFQATT and CDR2 SNEGSKA (reference sequence).